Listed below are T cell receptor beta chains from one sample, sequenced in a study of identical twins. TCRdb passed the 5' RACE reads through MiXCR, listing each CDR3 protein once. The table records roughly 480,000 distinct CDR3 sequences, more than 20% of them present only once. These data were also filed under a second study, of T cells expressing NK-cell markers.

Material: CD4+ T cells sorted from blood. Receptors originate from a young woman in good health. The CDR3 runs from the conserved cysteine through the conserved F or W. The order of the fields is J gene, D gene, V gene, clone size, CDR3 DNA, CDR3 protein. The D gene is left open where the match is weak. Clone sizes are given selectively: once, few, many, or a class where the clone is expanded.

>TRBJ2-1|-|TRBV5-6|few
TGTGCCAGCAGCTTTCCGGGGGCTAGCGCGTACAATGAGCAGTTCTTC
CASSFPGASAYNEQFF
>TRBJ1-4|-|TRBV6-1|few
TGTGCCAGCAGCCAGGGGAGTATGGATGAAAAACTGTTTTTT
CASSQGSMDEKLFF
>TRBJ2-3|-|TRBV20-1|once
TGCAGTGGTAGGACTAGCACAGATACGCAGTATTTT
CSGRTSTDTQYF
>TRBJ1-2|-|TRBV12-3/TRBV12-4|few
TGTGCCAGCACCCCTCGGGGGGGGATTACTTATGGCTACACCTTC
CASTPRGGITYGYTF
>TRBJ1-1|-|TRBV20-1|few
TGCAGTGCTAGAGTCGCTGAGCGAATTGAAGCTTTCTTT
CSARVAERIEAFF
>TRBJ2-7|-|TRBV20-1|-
TGCAGTGCTAGAGATCATAGGGGGGATCGGTACGAGCAGTACTTC
CSARDHRGDRYEQYF
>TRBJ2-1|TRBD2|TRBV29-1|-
TGCAGCGTTGGTATGACGGGAGGGAACAATGAGCAGTTCTTC
CSVGMTGGNNEQFF
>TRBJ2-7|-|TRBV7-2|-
TGTGCCAGCAGCTTAGCACTGGGGCAGTACTTC
CASSLALGQYF
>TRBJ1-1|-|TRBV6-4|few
TGTGCCAGCAGATACAGGGATAACACTGAAGCTTTCTTT
CASRYRDNTEAFF
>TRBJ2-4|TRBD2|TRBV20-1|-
TGCAGTGCTTCCCGGGGGGGAAACATTCAGTACTTC
CSASRGGNIQYF
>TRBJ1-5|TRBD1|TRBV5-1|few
TGCGCCAGCAGACCTACAGGGGAGGGTCAGCCCCAGCATTTT
CASRPTGEGQPQHF
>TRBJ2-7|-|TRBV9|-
TGTGCCAGCAGCGCAGGACCGGGCGGGTACGAGCAGTACTTC
CASSAGPGGYEQYF
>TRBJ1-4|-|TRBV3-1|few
TGTGCCAGCTGCTATCAGGGGAGGGGTGAAAAACTGTTTTTT
CASCYQGRGEKLFF
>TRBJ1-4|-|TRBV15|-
TGTGCCACCAGCAGAGAGTCTTATCGGGATGAAAAACTGTTTTTT
CATSRESYRDEKLFF
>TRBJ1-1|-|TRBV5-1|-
TGCGCCAGCAGCTTGGGTATCACCTTGAACACTGAAGCTTTCTTT
CASSLGITLNTEAFF
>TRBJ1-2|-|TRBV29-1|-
TGCAGCGTAGCAGGGGTGGGGCACGGCTACACCTTC
CSVAGVGHGYTF
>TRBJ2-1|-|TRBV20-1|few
TGCAGTGCCCCCGCCCCCCGGACGGGGACCTACAATGAGCAGTTCTTC
CSAPAPRTGTYNEQFF
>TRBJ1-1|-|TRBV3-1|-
TGTGCCAGCAGCGGAGCCGCCGAGAACACTGAAGCTTTCTTT
CASSGAAENTEAFF
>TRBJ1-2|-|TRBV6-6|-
TGTGCCAGCAGTTACCCCGGAGGAGTGCACACCTTC
CASSYPGGVHTF
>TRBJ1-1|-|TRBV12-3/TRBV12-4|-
TGTGCCAGCTCGCGGGCCGAAGGGACTGAAGCTTTCTTT
CASSRAEGTEAFF
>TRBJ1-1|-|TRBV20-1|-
TGCAGTGGCAGGCTGAACACTGAAGCTTTCTTT
CSGRLNTEAFF
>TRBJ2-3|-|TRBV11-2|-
TGTGCCAGCAGCTTAAATCTAGCTCCGACAGATACGCAGTATTTT
CASSLNLAPTDTQYF
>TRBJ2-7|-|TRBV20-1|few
TGCAGTGCTAGCCTTCCAGGACATTACGACTACGAGCAGTACTTC
CSASLPGHYDYEQYF
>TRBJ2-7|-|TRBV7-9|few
TGTGCCAGCAGCTCCTCAACGGGGCGGAGCTCCTACGAGCAGTACTTC
CASSSSTGRSSYEQYF
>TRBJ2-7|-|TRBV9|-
TGTGCCAGCAGCGTAGCTCCTAGCAGTTCCTACGAGCAGTACTTC
CASSVAPSSSYEQYF
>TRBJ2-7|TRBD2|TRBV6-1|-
TGTGCCAGCAGTCTGGGAGGGGAGAACTCCTACGAGCAGTACTTC
CASSLGGENSYEQYF
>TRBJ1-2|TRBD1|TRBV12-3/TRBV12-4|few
TGTGCCAGCAGTTTATCGGACAGGGAGTATGGCTACACCTTC
CASSLSDREYGYTF
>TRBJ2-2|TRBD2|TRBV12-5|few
TGTGCTAGTGGTTTGGCACGGACTAGCGGGAACACCGGGGAGCTGTTTTTT
CASGLARTSGNTGELFF
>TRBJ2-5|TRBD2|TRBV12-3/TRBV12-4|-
TGTGCCAGCAGTTTGACTAGCCAGACCCAGTACTTC
CASSLTSQTQYF
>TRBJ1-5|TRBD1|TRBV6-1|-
TGTGCCAGCGGGGCTGGACAGGGTAATCAGCCCCAGCATTTT
CASGAGQGNQPQHF
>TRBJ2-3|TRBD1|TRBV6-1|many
TGTGCCAGCGGGAGGGGGACAGGGTTTTCAACAGATACGCAGTATTTT
CASGRGTGFSTDTQYF
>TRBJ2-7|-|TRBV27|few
TGTGCCAGCAGTTCCTCTCGGGCTGTTTACGAGCAGTACTTC
CASSSSRAVYEQYF